The sequence of this T cell receptor (beta chain) was determined in a study of blood T cell repertoires in COVID-19. Across the study: The samples span acute and convalescent COVID-19 from the United States, Italy and Spain. From T cells, B-cell-depleted T cells, or PBMCs came the material, which was cDNA or gDNA.

Germline-derived CDR1 and CDR2 are LNHDA and SQIVND (reference sequence). V was cut by 4 bases and J by 3 bases, with 9 bases left in between. The CDR3 is 13 amino acids. Original handling: Amplification with reference gene primers provided the estimates of nucleated cell counts. TCRdb keeps only in-frame clones here, not all; method: immunoSEQ multiplex PCR. V and J calls and clone size follow that table, whereas D and trimming were derived from the DNA. The sample shows around 180,000 clones, about 88% of them seen only once. The clonotype was recovered from a man aged 55 to 70 with acute or convalescent COVID-19. V usage is TRBV19 and J usage is TRBJ1-1; a possible D gene is TRBD1 (5 bases). The sequenced sample consisted of peripheral blood. The CDR3 DNA reads as TGTGCCAGTAGTACAGGGAGGTACACTGAAGCTTTCTTT. This sequence encodes CASSTGRYTEAFF.